This T cell receptor (beta chain) is drawn from a study of shared clonotypes between healthy human individuals. The wider study: Plates per donor: three CD4 naive, three CD4 memory, two CD8 naive, one CD8 memory.

Comments on this clone: The antigen remains unidentified.

General study results and limits: Among the subsets, naive ones generally showed larger estimated richness than memory ones. Having only a few donors restricted how much genetic and exposure-history diversity was captured.

The material for each subset, its genomic DNA, was split evenly across several immunoSEQ plates. The table came from immunoSEQ multiplex PCR; TCRdb's copy has only in-frame clones and leaves some out. The data hold approximately 350,000 clones, with about 96% observed a single time. The sequencing input was memory CD8+ T cells sorted from blood. The sample's subset: CD45RO+ cells pooled with CCR7-negative TemRA cells. The receptor's source is a man aged 25-40 years in good health.

The CDR3 reads CASSATGTGLNEQFF. CDR3 nucleotide sequence: TGCGCCAGCAGCGCGACCGGGACAGGCCTGAATGAGCAGTTCTTC. V gene TRBV5-1 combines with J gene TRBJ2-1; 8 nucleotides line up with TRBD1. This CDR3 has 15 amino acids. Germline V gene data show CDR1 as SGHRS and CDR2 as YFSETQ. With 4 bases clipped from V and 7 bases from J, the junction kept 10 bases outside the gene matches.